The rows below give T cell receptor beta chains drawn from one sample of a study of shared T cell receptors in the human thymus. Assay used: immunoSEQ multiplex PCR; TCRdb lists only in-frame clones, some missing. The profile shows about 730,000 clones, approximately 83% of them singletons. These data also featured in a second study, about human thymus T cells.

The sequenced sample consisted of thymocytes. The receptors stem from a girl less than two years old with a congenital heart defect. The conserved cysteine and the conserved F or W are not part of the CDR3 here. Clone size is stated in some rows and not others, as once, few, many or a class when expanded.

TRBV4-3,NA,ASSHGVLMNTEAF
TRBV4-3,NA,ASSQDVEGLKEKLF
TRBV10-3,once,AIGGANTEAF
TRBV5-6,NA,ASSSTGDIYLGYGSPLH
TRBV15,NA,ATSRDWPGTSGAANTGELF
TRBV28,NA,ASTFRDRAVFGPQH
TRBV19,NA,ASSMDFPYEQY
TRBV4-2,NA,ASSQGGGITEAF
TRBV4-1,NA,ASSQVIRGSGGMYQETQY
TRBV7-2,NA,ASSHTNLRQGRNGEAF
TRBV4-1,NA,ASSQEGRGAYYEQY
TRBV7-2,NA,ASSLAPDRQIYT
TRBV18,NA,ASSPPFLNQPQH
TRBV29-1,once,SGGQKNTEAF
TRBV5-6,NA,ASSFWSGRRGVEKLF
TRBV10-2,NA,ASSETGSGNTIY
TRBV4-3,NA,ASSQDTHRFSYNEQF
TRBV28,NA,ASSLLRNYGYT
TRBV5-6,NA,ASSWVDRAFYNEQF
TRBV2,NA,ASREDRDQPQH
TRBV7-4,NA,ASSSTHPSGAQDNEQF
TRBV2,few,ASGSWRGRKLHNSPLH
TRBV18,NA,ASSPARSGLAGGPSEQY
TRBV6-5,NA,ASGNRVGPQH
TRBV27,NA,ASSLGFGQKQF
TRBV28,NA,ASSWGDRGRLGGYT
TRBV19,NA,ASSIQGRGVKTEAF
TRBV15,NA,ATSRAQTGSETQY
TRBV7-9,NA,ASSLRKTGTEAF
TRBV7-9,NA,ASSSPGQGNSPLH
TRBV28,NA,ATGEGGTEAF
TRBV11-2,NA,ASSTGLAGSGGELF
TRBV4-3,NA,ASSQRQLYANTGELF
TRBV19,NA,ASSTRTGKTGELF
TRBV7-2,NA,ASSFGQDEKLF
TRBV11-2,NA,ASSQGGPTNTEAF
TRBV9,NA,ASSSDRADEKLF
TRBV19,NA,ASSAGVSHSTEAF
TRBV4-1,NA,ASSQGGQPRSYEQY
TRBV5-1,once,ASSFPGPSSYNEQF
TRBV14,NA,ANSQGTVYT
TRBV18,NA,ASSPPSEKLF
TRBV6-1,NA,ASSEGEGHPNKKLF
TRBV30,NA,AWSAKGTANYGYT
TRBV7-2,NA,ASNPDLEGNTIY
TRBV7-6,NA,ASSLVQPEGKGYYGYT
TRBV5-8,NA,ASSWGHFSYEQY
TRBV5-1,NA,ASSLDFGSRGGAF
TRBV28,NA,ASSPRGVVGGGKNTGELF
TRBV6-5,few,ASSYLRQGAPGELF
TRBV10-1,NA,ARKGKRLTYEQY
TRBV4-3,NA,ASSQVMSLAGGHPYEQY
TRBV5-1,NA,ASSCEPGLPRSIQY